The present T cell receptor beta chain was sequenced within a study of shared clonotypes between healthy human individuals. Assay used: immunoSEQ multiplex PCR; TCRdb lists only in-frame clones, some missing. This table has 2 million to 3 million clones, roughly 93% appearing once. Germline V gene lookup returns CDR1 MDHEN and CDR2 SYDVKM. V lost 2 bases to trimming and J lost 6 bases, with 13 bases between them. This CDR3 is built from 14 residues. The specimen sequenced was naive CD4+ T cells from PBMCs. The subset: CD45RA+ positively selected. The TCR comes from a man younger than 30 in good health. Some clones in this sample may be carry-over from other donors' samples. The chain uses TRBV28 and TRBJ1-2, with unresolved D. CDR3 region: CASSLGLGRDGYTF. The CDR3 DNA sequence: TGTGCCAGCAGTTTAGGACTGGGAAGGGATGGCTACACCTTC.